The rows below give T cell receptor beta chains drawn from one sample of a study of early T cells in non-severe SARS-CoV-2 infection. TCRdb used MiXCR to reprocess the 5' RACE reads, holding one entry per CDR3 protein. The sample has tens of thousands of distinct CDR3 sequences; about 15% are singletons. Source material: whole blood. Source of these receptors: an adult who was a healthcare worker with PCR-confirmed SARS-CoV-2 infection or an uninfected control (not recorded which). CDR3s include the opening cysteine and the closing phenylalanine or tryptophan. The D gene is left open where the match is weak. The listing skips clone size in some rows; elsewhere it reads once, few, many or a size class.

>few|TRBV14|TRBJ2-5|-
TGTGCCAGCAGCCAAGACAGCCAAGAGACCCAGTACTTC
CASSQDSQETQYF
>few|TRBV18|TRBJ1-2|-
TGTGCCAGCTCACCATCCCGTACAGACTATGGCTACACCTTC
CASSPSRTDYGYTF
>-|TRBV30|TRBJ1-2|-
TGTGCCTGGAGTGTACTCCGGGGCCCCGCGATCGGCTACACCTTC
CAWSVLRGPAIGYTF
>few|TRBV14|TRBJ1-4|-
TGTGCCAGCAGCCGGGCAGCTAATGAAAAACTGTTTTTT
CASSRAANEKLFF
>-|TRBV9|TRBJ2-5|-
TGTGCCAGCAGCGTAGCACGGACTCAAGAGACCCAGTACTTC
CASSVARTQETQYF
>-|TRBV11-2|TRBJ2-3|-
TGTGCCAGCAGCTATCTCCGGGGGGCCACAGATACGCAGTATTTT
CASSYLRGATDTQYF
>few|TRBV27|TRBJ1-3|-
TGTGCCAGCAGATCAACAGGGTTCATAGGAAACACCATATATTTT
CASRSTGFIGNTIYF
>-|TRBV6-1|TRBJ1-1|TRBD1
TGTGCCGGAGGAAGCTTGACAGGGTCGGCGACTGAAGCTTTCTTT
CAGGSLTGSATEAFF
>few|TRBV15|TRBJ2-5|-
TGTGCCACCAGCAGAGAACAAAAAGAGACCCAGTACTTC
CATSREQKETQYF
>few|TRBV28|TRBJ1-2|-
TGTGCCAGCAGTTCTAACAGGGCACGAAACTATGGCTACACCTTC
CASSSNRARNYGYTF
>many|TRBV6-2/TRBV6-3|TRBJ1-6|-
TGTGCCAGCAGTCCAGCGCCCCGGGGGTATAATTCACCCCTCCACTTT
CASSPAPRGYNSPLHF
>-|TRBV19|TRBJ2-2|-
TGTGCCAGTAGTTGGGTAGCCACCGGGGAGCTGTTTTTT
CASSWVATGELFF
>many|TRBV29-1|TRBJ1-2|-
TGCAGCGTTGAAGATAGACTTCCGGAGGGTGGCTACACCTTC
CSVEDRLPEGGYTF
>few|TRBV20-1|TRBJ1-5|-
TGCAGTGCTAGAGATTTGGGGGACCGGACTCAGCCCCAGCATTTT
CSARDLGDRTQPQHF
>many|TRBV11-2|TRBJ1-5|-
TGTGCCAGCAGCTTGGAGAATCAGCCCCAGCATTTT
CASSLENQPQHF
>-|TRBV18|TRBJ2-2|-
TGTGCCAGCTCACTATCCGGGACACTCCGTCGGGTCACCGGGGAGCTGTTTTTT
CASSLSGTLRRVTGELFF
>few|TRBV15|TRBJ1-3|-
TGTGCCACCAGCAGGGCATCCTCTGAAAACACCATATATTTT
CATSRASSENTIYF
>few|TRBV5-6|TRBJ1-1|-
TGTGCCAGCAGCTTGGGTATTATATTCGGGGGGTCTGAAGCTTTCTTT
CASSLGIIFGGSEAFF
>-|TRBV18|TRBJ1-2|-
TGTGCCAGCTCACCGGACGGGGGCAGCTATGGCTACACCTTC
CASSPDGGSYGYTF
>-|TRBV6-5|TRBJ2-1|TRBD1
TGTGCCAGCAGTTTAGGGACAGGGGGATACAATGAGCAGTTCTTC
CASSLGTGGYNEQFF
>few|TRBV14|TRBJ1-1|TRBD1
TGTGCCAGCAGCCCCAGGAGACAGGGAGCGAACACTGAAGCTTTCTTT
CASSPRRQGANTEAFF
>few|TRBV18|TRBJ2-4|TRBD1
TGTGCCAGCTCACCCTCGGCAGGACAGGGCATTCAGTACTTC
CASSPSAGQGIQYF
>once|TRBV7-9|TRBJ2-3|TRBD2
TGTGCCAGCAGCCTGGGACTAGCGGGGGGACCTTTCGATACGCAGTATTTT
CASSLGLAGGPFDTQYF
>few|TRBV7-9|TRBJ2-5|-
TGTGCCAGCAGCTTATTCAGCGGACTTGCCGGAGAGACCCAGTACTTC
CASSLFSGLAGETQYF
>many|TRBV2|TRBJ1-6|-
TGTGCCAGCAGTGGACAGGCCACCTTTTCTTCACCCCTCCACTTT
CASSGQATFSSPLHF
>-|TRBV20-1|TRBJ1-5|-
TGCAGTGCTAGTGCGGGCAGGCAGCCCCAGCATTTT
CSASAGRQPQHF
>-|TRBV13|TRBJ2-1|TRBD2
TGTGCCAGCAGCTCTGGACTAGCGGGGCCTAACAATGAGCAGTTCTTC
CASSSGLAGPNNEQFF
>once|TRBV7-8|TRBJ2-3|-
TGTGTCAGCAGCTCGGACATGAGGAGGATCACAGATACGCAGTATTTT
CVSSSDMRRITDTQYF
>few|TRBV4-1|TRBJ2-3|-
TGCGCCAGCAGCCAAGAGATACGGGGGTGGGTGAATACGCAGTATTTT
CASSQEIRGWVNTQYF
>-|TRBV6-6|TRBJ1-2|TRBD1
TGTGCCAGCAACCAACCGGGACAGGTTGCCTATGGCTACACCTTC
CASNQPGQVAYGYTF
>-|TRBV5-1|TRBJ2-3|TRBD1
TGCGCCAGCAGCTTGGGCAGGGGGCCCGATACGCAGTATTTT
CASSLGRGPDTQYF
>-|TRBV27|TRBJ2-5|TRBD1
TGTGCCAGCGGCCTGGACGGGACAGGGAACGGAGAGACCCAGTACTTC
CASGLDGTGNGETQYF
>few|TRBV12-5|TRBJ1-5|-
TGTGCTAGTGGTTCCGTAGACAGAGGGGCGAATAGCAATCAGCCCCAGCATTTT
CASGSVDRGANSNQPQHF
>many|TRBV11-2|TRBJ2-4|-
TGTGCCAGCAGCTTAGGGACAGACGATGGAAACATTCAGTACTTC
CASSLGTDDGNIQYF
>few|TRBV11-2|TRBJ2-1|-
TGTGCCAGCAGTCGCCTCGGACAAAAGATTCAGTTCTTC
CASSRLGQKIQFF
>few|TRBV19|TRBJ2-2|TRBD2
TGTGCCAGCCAAGCGGGACCCTATCGACTAGCGGGGGCCGCGAACACCGGGGAGCTGTTTTTT
CASQAGPYRLAGAANTGELFF
>-|TRBV29-1|TRBJ2-3|TRBD2
TGCAGCGTTGACAGGGAGGGGTGGACAGATACGCAGTATTTT
CSVDREGWTDTQYF
>many|TRBV2|TRBJ1-2|-
TGTGCCAGCCGTATTCCTCCCTATGGCTACACCTTC
CASRIPPYGYTF
>few|TRBV29-1|TRBJ1-2|TRBD1
TGCAGCGAGGGGACAGGGGGCTATGGCTACACCTTC
CSEGTGGYGYTF
>many|TRBV4-1|TRBJ1-2|-
TGCGCCAGCAGCCAGGGGGGCCTGGGACCCTATGGCTACACCTTC
CASSQGGLGPYGYTF
>-|TRBV30|TRBJ1-3|-
TGTGCCTGCAACCCCCCAGGAGGAGATTTAGGAAACACCATATATTTT
CACNPPGGDLGNTIYF
>few|TRBV4-2|TRBJ2-3|TRBD2
TGTGCCAGCAGCCAAGAGGGGGCGGGGGGCGAGACAGATACGCAGTATTTT
CASSQEGAGGETDTQYF
>few|TRBV30|TRBJ1-1|-
TGTGCCTGCTCACGGGAGGGAGCGGGGTGGTCTGAAGCTTTCTTT
CACSREGAGWSEAFF
>-|TRBV6-5|TRBJ2-1|-
TGTGCCAGCAGCCCGGGGGCAGCCGGCTCCTACAATGAGCAGTTCTTC
CASSPGAAGSYNEQFF
>-|TRBV12-5|TRBJ2-1|TRBD2
TGTGCTAGTGGTTTGGCCCCGGCAGGACTAGCGGGGGATCGACGCAATGAGCAGTTCTTC
CASGLAPAGLAGDRRNEQFF
>few|TRBV3-1|TRBJ2-1|-
TGTGCCAGCAGACCTGGGGGCCTGAGCAATGAGCAGTTCTTC
CASRPGGLSNEQFF
>few|TRBV18|TRBJ2-2|-
TGTGCCAGCTCACCAGGGGTGACGAACACCGGGGAGCTGTTTTTT
CASSPGVTNTGELFF